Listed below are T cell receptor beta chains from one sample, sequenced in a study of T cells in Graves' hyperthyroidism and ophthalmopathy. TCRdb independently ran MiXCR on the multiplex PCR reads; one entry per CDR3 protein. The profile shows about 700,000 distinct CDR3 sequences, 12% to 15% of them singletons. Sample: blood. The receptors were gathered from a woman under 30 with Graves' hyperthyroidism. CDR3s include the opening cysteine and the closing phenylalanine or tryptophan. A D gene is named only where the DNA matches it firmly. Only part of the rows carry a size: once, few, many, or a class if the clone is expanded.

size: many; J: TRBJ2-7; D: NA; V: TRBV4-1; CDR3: CASSQAGSPWGEQYF; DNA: TGCGCCAGCAGCCAAGCGGGGTCGCCCTGGGGCGAGCAGTACTTC
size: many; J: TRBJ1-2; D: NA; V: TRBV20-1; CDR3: CSASSRGGEAGYTF; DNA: TGCAGTGCTTCAAGCCGGGGCGGGGAAGCCGGCTACACCTTC
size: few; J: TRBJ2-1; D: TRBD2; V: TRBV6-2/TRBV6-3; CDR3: CASSYSRLAVYNEQFF; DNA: TGTGCCAGCAGTTACTCGCGGCTAGCGGTCTACAATGAGCAGTTCTTC
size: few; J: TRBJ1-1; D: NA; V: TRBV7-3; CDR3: CASSLSILSEAFF; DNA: TGTGCCAGCAGCTTAAGCATATTGAGTGAAGCTTTCTTT
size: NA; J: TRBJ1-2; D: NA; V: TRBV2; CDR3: CASSEVGFNYGYTF; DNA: TGTGCCAGCAGTGAAGTCGGTTTCAACTATGGCTACACCTTC
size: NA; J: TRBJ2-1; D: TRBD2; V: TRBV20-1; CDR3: CSARGTPSGIEAGEQFF; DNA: TGCAGTGCTAGAGGCACCCCTAGCGGGATTGAAGCGGGTGAGCAGTTCTTC
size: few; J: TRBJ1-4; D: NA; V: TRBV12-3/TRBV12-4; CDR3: CASSFAAANEKLFF; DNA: TGTGCCAGCAGTTTCGCAGCCGCCAATGAAAAACTGTTTTTT
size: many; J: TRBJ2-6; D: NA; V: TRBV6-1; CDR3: CASNGGSSGANVLTF; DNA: TGTGCCAGCAATGGGGGCAGTTCAGGGGCCAACGTCCTGACTTTC
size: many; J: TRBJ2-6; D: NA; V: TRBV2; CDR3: CASSSGGRGANVLTF; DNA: TGTGCCAGCAGTTCTGGGGGTCGTGGGGCCAACGTCCTGACTTTC
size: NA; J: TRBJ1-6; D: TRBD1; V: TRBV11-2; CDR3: CASSLIGQGNSPLHF; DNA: TGTGCCAGCAGCCTGATCGGACAGGGTAATTCACCCCTCCACTTT
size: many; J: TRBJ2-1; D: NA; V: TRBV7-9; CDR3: CASSPPDPTYNEQFF; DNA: TGTGCCAGCAGCCCCCCGGACCCAACCTACAATGAGCAGTTCTTC
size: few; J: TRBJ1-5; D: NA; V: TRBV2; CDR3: CASSGGHYSNQPQHF; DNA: TGTGCCAGCAGTGGGGGACACTATAGCAATCAGCCCCAGCATTTT
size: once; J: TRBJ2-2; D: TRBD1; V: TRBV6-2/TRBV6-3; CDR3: CASSYLTGPTGELFF; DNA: TGTGCCAGCAGTTACTTGACAGGGCCCACCGGGGAGCTGTTTTTT
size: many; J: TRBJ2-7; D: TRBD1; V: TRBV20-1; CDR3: CSANPPRDRANQNPYEQYF; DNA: TGCAGTGCTAATCCGCCCCGGGACAGGGCAAATCAAAATCCCTACGAGCAGTACTTC
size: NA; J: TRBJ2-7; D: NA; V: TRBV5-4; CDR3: CASSLGPYGQYF; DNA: TGTGCCAGCAGCTTGGGGCCGTACGGGCAGTACTTC
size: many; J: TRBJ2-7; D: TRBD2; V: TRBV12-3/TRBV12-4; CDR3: CASSFRTSGSLYEQYF; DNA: TGTGCCAGCAGTTTCCGGACTAGCGGGAGCCTTTACGAGCAGTACTTC
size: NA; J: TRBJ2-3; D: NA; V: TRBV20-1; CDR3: CSARELAGGDTQYF; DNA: TGCAGTGCTCGCGAACTAGCCGGCGGAGATACGCAGTATTTT
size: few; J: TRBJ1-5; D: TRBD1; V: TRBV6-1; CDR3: CASSLGQDSNQPQHF; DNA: TGTGCCAGCAGCCTCGGACAGGATAGCAATCAGCCCCAGCATTTT
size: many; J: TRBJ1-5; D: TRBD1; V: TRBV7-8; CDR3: CASSLAYDRGQPQHF; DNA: TGTGCCAGCAGCTTAGCCTATGACAGGGGTCAGCCCCAGCATTTT
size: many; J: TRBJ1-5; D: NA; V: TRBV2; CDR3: CASTGPKQPQHF; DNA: TGTGCCAGCACGGGCCCCAAGCAGCCCCAGCATTTT
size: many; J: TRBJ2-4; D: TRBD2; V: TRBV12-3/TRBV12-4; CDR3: CASSFLGEGIQYF; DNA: TGTGCCAGCAGTTTTTTGGGGGAGGGCATTCAGTACTTC
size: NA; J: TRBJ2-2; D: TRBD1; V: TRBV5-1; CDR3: CASSFIPGGQSGTGELFF; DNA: TGCGCCAGCAGCTTTATACCAGGGGGACAGAGTGGCACCGGGGAGCTGTTTTTT
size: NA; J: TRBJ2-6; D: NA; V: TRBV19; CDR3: CASSIKGSWANVLTF; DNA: TGTGCCAGTAGTATTAAAGGAAGCTGGGCCAACGTCCTGACTTTC
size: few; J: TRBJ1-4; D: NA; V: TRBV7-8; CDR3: CASSQKRVREKLFF; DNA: TGTGCCAGCAGCCAAAAGCGGGTACGGGAAAAACTGTTTTTT
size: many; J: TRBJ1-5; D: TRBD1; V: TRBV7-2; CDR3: CASRPGTGYNQPQHF; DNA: TGTGCCAGCAGACCCGGGACAGGGTACAATCAGCCCCAGCATTTT
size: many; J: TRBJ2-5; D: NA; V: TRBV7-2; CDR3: CASSFYRSYQETQYF; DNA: TGTGCCAGCAGCTTCTACAGGAGTTACCAAGAGACCCAGTACTTC
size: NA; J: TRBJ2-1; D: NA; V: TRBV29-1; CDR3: CSVDKIRNEQFF; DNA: TGCAGCGTTGATAAGATTAGGAATGAGCAGTTCTTC
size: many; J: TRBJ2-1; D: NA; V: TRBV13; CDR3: CASNYPLGSSEQFF; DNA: TGTGCCAGCAACTATCCTCTAGGTTCGAGTGAGCAGTTCTTC
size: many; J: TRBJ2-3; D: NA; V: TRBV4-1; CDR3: CASSQMATRTDTQYF; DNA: TGCGCCAGCAGCCAAATGGCCACCCGCACAGATACGCAGTATTTT
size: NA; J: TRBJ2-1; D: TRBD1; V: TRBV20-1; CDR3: CSADGTGTSYEQFF; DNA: TGCAGTGCTGATGGGACAGGGACCTCCTACGAGCAGTTCTTC
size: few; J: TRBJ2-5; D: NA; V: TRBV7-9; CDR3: CASRVSLSRTKESAQYF; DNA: TGTGCCAGCAGAGTAAGCCTCAGCCGGACCAAGGAGTCGGCCCAGTACTTC
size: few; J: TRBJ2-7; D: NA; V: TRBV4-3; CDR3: CASSQGSGFYEQYF; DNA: TGCGCCAGCAGCCAAGGGAGTGGGTTCTACGAGCAGTACTTC
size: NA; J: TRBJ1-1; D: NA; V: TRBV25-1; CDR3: CASSERDRLNTEAFF; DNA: TGTGCCAGCAGTGAAAGGGACCGTTTGAACACTGAAGCTTTCTTT
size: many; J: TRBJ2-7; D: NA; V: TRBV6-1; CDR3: CATSLGAEQYF; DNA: TGTGCCACCTCCCTGGGGGCCGAGCAGTACTTC
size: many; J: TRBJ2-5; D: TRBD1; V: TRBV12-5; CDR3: CASGLGQGRETQYF; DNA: TGTGCTAGTGGCCTTGGACAGGGGAGGGAGACCCAGTACTTC
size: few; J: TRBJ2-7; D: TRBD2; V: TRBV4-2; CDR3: CASSQEGLADSYEQYF; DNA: TGTGCCAGCAGCCAAGAAGGACTAGCGGACTCCTACGAGCAGTACTTC
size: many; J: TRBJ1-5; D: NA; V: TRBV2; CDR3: CASNRALNQPQHF; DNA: TGTGCCAGCAATAGGGCCCTGAATCAGCCCCAGCATTTT
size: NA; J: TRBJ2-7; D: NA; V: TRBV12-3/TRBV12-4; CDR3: CASSLRDGQREQYF; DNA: TGTGCCAGCAGTTTACGGGACGGACAACGCGAGCAGTACTTC
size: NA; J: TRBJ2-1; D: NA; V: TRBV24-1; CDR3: CATSDLFEQFF; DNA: TGTGCCACCAGTGATTTATTCGAGCAGTTCTTC
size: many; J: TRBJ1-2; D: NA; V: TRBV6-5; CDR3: CASSYLSRTPSYTF; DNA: TGTGCCAGCAGTTACTTGAGTCGGACACCGAGCTACACCTTC
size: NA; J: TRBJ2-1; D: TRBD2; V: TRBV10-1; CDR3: CASSDFLAESYNEQFF; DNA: TGCGCCAGCAGTGACTTTCTAGCGGAATCCTACAATGAGCAGTTCTTC
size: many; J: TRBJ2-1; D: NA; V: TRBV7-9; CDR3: CASSLALGGNEQFF; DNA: TGTGCCAGCAGCTTAGCTCTCGGGGGCAATGAGCAGTTCTTC
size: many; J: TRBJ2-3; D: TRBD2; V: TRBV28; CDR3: CASRLAGALDTQYF; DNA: TGTGCCAGCAGGCTAGCGGGAGCTTTGGATACGCAGTATTTT
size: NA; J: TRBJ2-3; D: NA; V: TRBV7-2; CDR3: CASSWAGSTDTQYF; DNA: TGTGCCAGCAGTTGGGCGGGCAGCACAGATACGCAGTATTTT
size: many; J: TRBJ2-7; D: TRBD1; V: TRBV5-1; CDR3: CASSFLGQGGYEQYF; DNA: TGCGCCAGCAGCTTCCTCGGACAGGGGGGCTACGAGCAGTACTTC
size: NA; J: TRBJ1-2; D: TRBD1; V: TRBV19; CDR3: CASPPGTGVNYGYTF; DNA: TGTGCCAGTCCGCCTGGGACAGGGGTTAACTATGGCTACACCTTC
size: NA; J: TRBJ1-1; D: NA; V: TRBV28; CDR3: CASSLTAGDRAFF; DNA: TGTGCCAGCAGTTTAACGGCAGGGGATCGAGCTTTCTTT
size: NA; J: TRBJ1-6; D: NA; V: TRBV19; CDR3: CASSIPASGNSPLHF; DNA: TGTGCCAGTAGTATTCCGGCCAGTGGTAATTCACCCCTCCACTTT
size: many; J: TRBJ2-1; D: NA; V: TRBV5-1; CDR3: CASSPRDPSYNEQFF; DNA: TGCGCCAGCAGCCCCCGGGACCCATCCTACAATGAGCAGTTCTTC
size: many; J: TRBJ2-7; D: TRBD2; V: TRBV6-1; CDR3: CASSTGLAGVRLYEQYF; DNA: TGTGCCAGCAGCACCGGACTAGCGGGAGTTAGGCTCTACGAGCAGTACTTC
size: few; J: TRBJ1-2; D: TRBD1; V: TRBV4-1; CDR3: CASSQGFRDSREGYTF; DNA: TGCGCCAGCAGCCAAGGCTTTCGGGACAGCAGAGAGGGCTACACCTTC
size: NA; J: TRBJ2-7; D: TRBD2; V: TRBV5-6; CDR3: CASSLAVAGPPYEQYF; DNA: TGTGCCAGCAGCTTGGCTGTAGCGGGCCCTCCCTACGAGCAGTACTTC
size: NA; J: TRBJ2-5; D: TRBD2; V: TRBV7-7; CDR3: CASSFTGGETQYF; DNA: TGTGCTAGCAGCTTTACCGGGGGGGAGACCCAGTACTTC
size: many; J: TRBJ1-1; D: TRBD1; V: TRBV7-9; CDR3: CASSRHHYRGGTEAFF; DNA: TGTGCCAGCAGCAGACACCATTACAGGGGCGGAACTGAAGCTTTCTTT